This T cell receptor beta chain came from a study of T cells in Graves' hyperthyroidism and ophthalmopathy (dated by TCRdb to the late 2010s). Regarding the research as a whole: Peripheral blood samples were taken at initial diagnosis, before any treatment was given. After blood sampling, hyperthyroidism patients were treated with methimazole at a starting dose of 30 mg daily, and ophthalmopathy patients were treated with high-dose intravenous methylprednisolone. To identify TCR V-J signatures that set the groups apart, the researchers used a discovery cohort of approximately 98 patients, made up of about 44 with Graves' ophthalmopathy and some 58 with stable Graves' hyperthyroidism. Prospective prediction of ophthalmopathy was tested in an independent validation cohort of under 20 hyperthyroidism patients and some 17 patients who later progressed to ophthalmopathy. The approximately 100 discovery patients were divided at random into training and test sets in a 7:3 ratio. In addition, the study compared T-cell repertoires in thyroid tissue and in blood from a handful of Graves' hyperthyroidism patients. The paper reports TCR Vbeta CDR3 sequencing of 135 peripheral blood samples: 43 ophthalmopathy, under 80 hyperthyroidism and some 17 progressor patients. Overall study outcomes, separate from this receptor: No statistical method was used to set the sample size in advance, and investigators knew the group allocation. Ophthalmopathy was separated from stable hyperthyroidism by a 13 V-J signature model, with around 90% sensitivity and around 81% specificity obtained in cross-validation and 80%/75% obtained in testing. Blood samples also contained most of the expanded thyroid clonotypes (frequency above 0.001), which suggests that blood repertoires may reflect thyroid immune responses. In validation, the model predicted progression to ophthalmopathy with approximately 69% sensitivity and roughly 75% specificity, a median of around six months before onset.

Amplification of TCR beta CDR3 regions was carried out from RNA transcripts. A first-round RT-PCR of the TCR CDR3 used the HTBI primer set with the Qiagen OneStep RT-PCR kit. A second multiplex PCR round built the libraries, followed by size selection and purification. Sequencing of the libraries was done on an Illumina HiSeq2000 using paired-end 100 bp reads. In the original analysis: Raw data were processed with SOAPnuke, discarding reads with adapters, uncalled bases, mean Phred below 15, or no exact constant-primer or identifier match. COPE v1.2.5 was used to merge high-quality paired reads, and clonotypes were defined as unique nucleotide sequences. MiTCR v1.1 was used to align the clonotypes against IMGT TRBV, TRBD and TRBJ reference segments. Only V-J combinations with frequency above 0.0001, covering 99% to 99.2% of repertoires, were analysed. A TCS score was defined as the ratio between F50 (clonal expansion) and ExV (chaos), using BLOSUM62-based TCRdist between CDR3 peptides within each V-J. Welch's t-statistics and random forest reduced some 510 V-J features to 13, which were used in a naive Bayes classifier (R e1071). The public sequencing data were trimmed at Q25 with fastp and processed into clonotypes with MiXCR by TCRdb, which kept only in-frame beta chains. Each entry is one CDR3 protein sequence, shown with its most common DNA and genes. None of the V and J calls come from the authors' own analysis; TCRdb made them. Counted in this sample were roughly 740,000 distinct CDR3 sequences; 15% to 20% of them appeared once. The ten largest clones represent under 10% of the sample.

This clonotype was seen many times. Which antigen it targets is not known. No base-level quality is on record; no much larger clone is a single base apart. V is clipped by 6 bases and J by 3 bases, and the sequence between their germline boundaries is 13 bases long. CDR1 SGHDT and CDR2 YYEEEE are derived from the germline V gene. Including the terminal cysteine and phenylalanine, the CDR3 comprises 13 residues. Only CDR3 DNA remains: 39 bases, in frame from the first base. Stable Graves' hyperthyroidism was defined as the absence of progression to ophthalmopathy over 18 months of follow-up. The hyperthyroidism patients were between 18 and 65 years old and newly diagnosed, with a disease duration of less than 2 months. Any patient with an uncontrolled infection, another autoimmune disease, pregnancy or lactation was excluded. Diagnoses were established on the basis of clinical symptoms, serum thyroxine and TRAb, thyroid ultrasound, and orbital computed tomography. PBMCs were isolated from about 10 ml of fresh peripheral blood by Ficoll-Paque density gradient centrifugation. Total RNA was extracted using Trizol reagent, and RNA quality was assessed on an Agilent 2100 Bioanalyzer.

The clonotype comes from a man aged 18-30 years with Graves' hyperthyroidism. Source material: blood. The receptor chain draws on TRBV5-6 and TRBJ2-7; a tentative D call is TRBD1 (6 bases match). Here is the DNA: TGTGCCAGCACTCAGGGGAGTCTCTACGAGCAGTACTTC. It is translated as CASTQGSLYEQYF.